This entry features one TCR beta chain sequence. Its antigen is as yet unknown. Sorting isolated naive CD4 T cells lacking CD45RO and expressing CD62L. Generated by immunoSEQ multiplex PCR, the TCRdb table keeps only in-frame clones and is missing some. The top ten clones hold 18% of a sample with some 60,000 clones, roughly 93% of them seen once. The sample is drawn from a study of human versus mouse CDR3 diversity and MHC coevolution. Study conclusions and caveats: Among all groups, most of the three human donors showed least clonal inequality. In humans, T-cell selection involved more than five MHC II alleles. Compared with mice, human CDR3s carried more deletions and insertions on average.

The CDR3 is 13 amino acids. CDR1 is SGHNT and CDR2 is YYREEE in the germline V gene (reference sequence). Deletions cut 3 bases from V and 2 bases from J, with 8 bases between. Material for sequencing was naive CD4+ T cells from blood. The subset: CD45RO-negative CD62L-positive naive CD4 T cells. The clonotype was recovered from a person in their sixties in good health. The V gene is TRBV5-4, the J gene TRBJ1-2; D is unresolved. CDR3 nucleotides: TGTGCCAGCAGCTCCAACTCAAACTATGGCTACACCTTC. Translating gives CASSSNSNYGYTF.